This T cell receptor beta chain was recovered during a study of OX40 agonist ivuxolimab in advanced cancers. Looking at the study overall: Intravenous ivuxolimab was administered to patients every 2 weeks at 0.01 to 10 mg/kg. Study-level points and caveats: With doses of 0.1 to 3.0 mg/kg, CD4+ and CD8+ blood T cells had undergone clonal expansion by week 6. On average, CD8+ T cells had more expanded clones than CD4+.

TCRdb's copy holds only in-frame clones and misses some; the assay was immunoSEQ multiplex PCR. This table holds over 60,000 clones, approximately 88% found once. The CDR3 totals 17 residues. In germline, CDR1 is SGHNT, CDR2 YYREEE (reference sequence). V was clipped by 3 bases and J by 6 bases; unmatched bases: 11. With respect to this clone: What it binds is unknown.

The J gene is TRBJ2-2, the V gene TRBV5-4, with 10 bases aligning to TRBD1. The sample consisted of CD4+ or CD8+ T cells sorted from blood, taken in a trial of the OX40 agonist ivuxolimab. The sequence derives from an adult with an advanced solid tumor such as melanoma, head and neck, liver or kidney cancer. CDR3 in amino acids: CASSSHGQGVIAGELFF. The CDR3 region has the DNA TGTGCCAGCAGCTCGCACGGACAGGGGGTAATCGCCGGGGAGCTGTTTTTT.